This T cell receptor (beta chain) was recorded in a study of T cell repertoires in cytomegalovirus infection. Looking at the study overall: A matching HLA type, together with CMV infection, was signaled by public TCR beta signatures.

Trimming cost V 5 bases and J 0 bases, with 11 bases left between them. From germline, CDR1 is MNHEY and CDR2 SVGEGT. The CDR3 spans 15 residues. With regard to this clonotype: Its antigen is undetermined.

Study results and limitations: In two of eight donors, the top clonotype was HLA-C-restricted CMV-specific.

TCRdb itself ran the reads through MiXCR, one entry per CDR3 protein. The table shows around 320,000 distinct CDR3 sequences, with 8% to 10% occurring only once. The sequencing sample was made of PBMCs. This sequence was found in a human donor in good health (CMV status not recorded). Some clones in this sample may be carry-over from other donors' samples. The chain combines TRBV6-2 or TRBV6-3 with TRBJ1-5; D is possibly TRBD1 (5 bases). CDR3 amino acids: CASSRRQNSNQPQHF. CDR3 sequence (DNA): TGTGCCAGCAGTCGACGACAGAATAGCAATCAGCCCCAGCATTTT.